This T cell receptor (beta chain) was profiled in a study of blood T cell repertoires in COVID-19. In the study overall: Donors in the United States, Italy and Spain gave samples during acute or convalescent COVID-19.

Grouping used clinical history reported by participants in a survey and questionnaire. Recovered Cohort 3 donors showed two negative PCRs, clearance, or symptom resolution. V lost 2 bases, J lost 5 bases, and 12 bases lay in between. This CDR3 has 14 amino acids. The germline V gene has CDR1 MNHEY and CDR2 SVGAGI. Per the original data handling: From reference gene primer amplification, estimates of nucleated cell counts were derived. Using immunoSEQ multiplex PCR, the repertoire was profiled, and TCRdb retains in-frame clones only, with some absent. The V and J calls and clone size are taken from that table; D and trimming were inferred from the DNA. Of around 480,000 clones detected, about nine tenths appear once; the ten largest clones hold under 0.85%.

The specimen was PBMCs or T cells enriched from blood (not recorded which). This clonotype was sampled from a woman between 18 and 29 years old who had recovered from COVID-19. The chain carries TRBV6-5 and TRBJ1-1, with a possible D match to TRBD1 (5 bases). The CDR3 DNA reads TGTGCCAGCAGTTACGAGTTTCAGGGAACTGAAGCTTTCTTT. Translated: CASSYEFQGTEAFF.